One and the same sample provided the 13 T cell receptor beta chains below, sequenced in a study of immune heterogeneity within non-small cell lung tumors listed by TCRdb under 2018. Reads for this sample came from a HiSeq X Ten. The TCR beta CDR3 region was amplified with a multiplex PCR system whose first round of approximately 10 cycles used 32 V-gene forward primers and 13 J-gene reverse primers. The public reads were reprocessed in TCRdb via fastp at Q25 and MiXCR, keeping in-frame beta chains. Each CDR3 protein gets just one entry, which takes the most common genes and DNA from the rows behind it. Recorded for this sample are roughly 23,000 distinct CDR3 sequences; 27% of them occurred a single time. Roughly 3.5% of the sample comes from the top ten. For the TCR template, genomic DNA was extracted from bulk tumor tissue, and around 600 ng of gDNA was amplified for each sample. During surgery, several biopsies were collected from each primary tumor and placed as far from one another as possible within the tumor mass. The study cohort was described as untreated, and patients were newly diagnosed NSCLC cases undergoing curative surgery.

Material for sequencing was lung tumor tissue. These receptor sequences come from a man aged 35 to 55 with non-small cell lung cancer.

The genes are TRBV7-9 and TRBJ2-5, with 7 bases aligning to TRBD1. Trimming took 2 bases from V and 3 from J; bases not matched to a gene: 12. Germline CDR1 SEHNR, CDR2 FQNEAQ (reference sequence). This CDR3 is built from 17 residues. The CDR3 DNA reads TGTGCCAGCAGCTTAAAGACAGGGCGTTTGAATGAAGAGACCCAGTACTTC. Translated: CASSLKTGRLNEETQYF.

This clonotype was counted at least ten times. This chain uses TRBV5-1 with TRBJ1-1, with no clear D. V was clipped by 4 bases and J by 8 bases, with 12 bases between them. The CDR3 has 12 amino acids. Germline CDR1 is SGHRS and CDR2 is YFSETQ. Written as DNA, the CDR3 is TGCGCCAGCAGCCAAGGTGGGGTCGAAGCTTTCTTT. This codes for CASSQGGVEAFF.

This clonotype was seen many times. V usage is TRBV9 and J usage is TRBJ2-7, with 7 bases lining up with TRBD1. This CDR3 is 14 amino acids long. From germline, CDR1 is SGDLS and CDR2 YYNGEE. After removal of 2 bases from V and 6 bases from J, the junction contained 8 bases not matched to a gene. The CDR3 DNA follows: TGTGCCAGCAGCGTCGGACAGGTTTCAGGCGAGCAGTACTTC. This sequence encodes CASSVGQVSGEQYF.

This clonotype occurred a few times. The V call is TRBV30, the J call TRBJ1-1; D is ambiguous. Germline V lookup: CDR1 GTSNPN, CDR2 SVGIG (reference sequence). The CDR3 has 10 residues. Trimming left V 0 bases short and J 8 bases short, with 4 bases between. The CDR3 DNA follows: TGTGCCTGGAGTGTCCTGGAAGCTTTCTTT. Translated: CAWSVLEAFF.

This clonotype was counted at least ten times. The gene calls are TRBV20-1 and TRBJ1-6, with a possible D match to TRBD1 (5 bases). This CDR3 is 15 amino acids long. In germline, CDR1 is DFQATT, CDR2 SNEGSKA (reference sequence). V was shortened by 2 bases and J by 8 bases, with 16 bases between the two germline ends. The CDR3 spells CSARPRQGADSPLHF. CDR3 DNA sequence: TGCAGTGCTAGACCGCGGCAGGGCGCGGATTCACCCCTCCACTTT.

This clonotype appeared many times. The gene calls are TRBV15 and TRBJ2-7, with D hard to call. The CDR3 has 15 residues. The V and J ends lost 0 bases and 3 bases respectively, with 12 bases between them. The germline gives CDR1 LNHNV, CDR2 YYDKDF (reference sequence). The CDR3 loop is CATSRDLPSGYEQYF. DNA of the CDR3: TGTGCCACCAGCAGAGATCTTCCCAGTGGCTACGAGCAGTACTTC.

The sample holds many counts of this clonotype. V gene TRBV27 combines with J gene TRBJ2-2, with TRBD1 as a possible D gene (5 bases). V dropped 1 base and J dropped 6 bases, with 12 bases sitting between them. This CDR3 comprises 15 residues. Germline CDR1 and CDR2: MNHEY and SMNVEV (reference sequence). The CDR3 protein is CASSLYIGAPGELFF. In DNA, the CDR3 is TGTGCCAGCAGTTTATATATAGGGGCCCCCGGGGAGCTGTTTTTT.

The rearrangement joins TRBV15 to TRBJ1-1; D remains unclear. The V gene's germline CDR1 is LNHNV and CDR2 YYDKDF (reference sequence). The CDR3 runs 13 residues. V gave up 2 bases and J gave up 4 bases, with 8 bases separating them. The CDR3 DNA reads TGTGCCACCAGCAGACGCCGCGGCACTGAAGCTTTCTTT. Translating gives CATSRRRGTEAFF.

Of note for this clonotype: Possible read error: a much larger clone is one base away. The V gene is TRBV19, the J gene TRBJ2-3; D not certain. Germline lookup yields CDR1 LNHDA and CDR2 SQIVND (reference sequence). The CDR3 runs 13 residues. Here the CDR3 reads CVSRRADTDTQYF. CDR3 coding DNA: TGTGTCAGTCGACGGGCGGACACAGATACGCAGTATTTT.

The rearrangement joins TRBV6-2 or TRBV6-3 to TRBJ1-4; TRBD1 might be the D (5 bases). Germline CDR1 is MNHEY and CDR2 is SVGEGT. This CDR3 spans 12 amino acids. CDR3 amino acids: CVSRDRSEKLFF. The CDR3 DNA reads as TGTGTTAGCAGGGACCGTAGTGAAAAACTGTTTTTT.

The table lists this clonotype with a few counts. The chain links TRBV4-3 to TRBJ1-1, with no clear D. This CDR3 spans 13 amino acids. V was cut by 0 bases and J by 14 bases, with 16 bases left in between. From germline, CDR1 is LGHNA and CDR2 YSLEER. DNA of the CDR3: TGCGCCAGCAGCCAAGAGAACAGCCACCCAGCATTCTTT. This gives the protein CASSQENSHPAFF.

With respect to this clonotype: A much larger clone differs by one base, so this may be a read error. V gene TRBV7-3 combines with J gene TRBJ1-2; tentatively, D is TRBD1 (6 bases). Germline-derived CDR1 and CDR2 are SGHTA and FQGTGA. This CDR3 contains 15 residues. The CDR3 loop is CTSSLSRGGPYGYTF. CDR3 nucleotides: TGTACCAGCAGCTTAAGTCGAGGGGGTCCCTATGGCTACACCTTC.

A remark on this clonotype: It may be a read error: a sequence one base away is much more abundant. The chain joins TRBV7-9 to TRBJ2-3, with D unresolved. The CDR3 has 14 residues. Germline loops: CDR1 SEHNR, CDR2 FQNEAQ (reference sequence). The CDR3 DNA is TGTGCCAGCAGCTACGACGGTAGCACAAATACGCAGTATTTT. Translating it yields CASSYDGSTNTQYF.